The T cell receptor beta chain described here comes from a study of T cells expressing NK-cell markers. Across the study: There were seven HCMV-seropositive donors and one seronegative donor among the eight sequenced. Findings and limits, study-wide: Dominance of the CD3+CD56-NKG2C+ fraction by these clonotypes also held in several donors. Of the CD8+ T cells in more than five donors, roughly 1.0-7.5% belonged to dominant NKG2C+ clonotypes.

Libraries used 5'RACE template switching adding universal primer site and UMIs. For each CDR3 protein, TCRdb gives one entry from its re-call of the 5' RACE reads, without DNA. The sample table sets out roughly 390,000 distinct CDR3 sequences. On this clonotype: Its antigen is undetermined.

The CDR3 is 15 amino acids. The germline V gene encodes CDR1 SGHAT and CDR2 FQDESV (reference sequence). Sequenced sample: blood T cells: a sorted CD56 or NKG2C T cell subset, CD4+ or CD8+ T cells, or bulk PBMC T cells (not recorded which). The genes are TRBV11-1 and TRBJ2-7; TCRdb names TRBD1, which stays unverified in the absence of DNA. The TCR was taken from a man aged 18-75 years in good health. The CDR3 loop reads CASSLASQGAYEQYF.